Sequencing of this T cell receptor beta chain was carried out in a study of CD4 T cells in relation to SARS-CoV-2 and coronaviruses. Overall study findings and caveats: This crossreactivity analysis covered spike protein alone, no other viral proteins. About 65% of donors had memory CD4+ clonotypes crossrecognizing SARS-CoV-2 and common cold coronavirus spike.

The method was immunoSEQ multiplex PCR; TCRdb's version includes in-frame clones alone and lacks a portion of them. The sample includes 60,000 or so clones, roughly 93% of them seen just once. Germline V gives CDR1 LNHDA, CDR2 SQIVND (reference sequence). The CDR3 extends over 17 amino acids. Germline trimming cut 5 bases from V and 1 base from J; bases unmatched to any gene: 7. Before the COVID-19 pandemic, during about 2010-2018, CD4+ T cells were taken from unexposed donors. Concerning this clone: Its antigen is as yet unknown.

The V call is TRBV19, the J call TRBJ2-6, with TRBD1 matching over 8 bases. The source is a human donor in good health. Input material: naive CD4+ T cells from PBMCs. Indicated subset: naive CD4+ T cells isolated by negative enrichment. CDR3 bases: TGTGCCAGTAGTCTGACAGGGGAACGGTCTGGGGCCAACGTCCTGACTTTC. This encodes CASSLTGERSGANVLTF.